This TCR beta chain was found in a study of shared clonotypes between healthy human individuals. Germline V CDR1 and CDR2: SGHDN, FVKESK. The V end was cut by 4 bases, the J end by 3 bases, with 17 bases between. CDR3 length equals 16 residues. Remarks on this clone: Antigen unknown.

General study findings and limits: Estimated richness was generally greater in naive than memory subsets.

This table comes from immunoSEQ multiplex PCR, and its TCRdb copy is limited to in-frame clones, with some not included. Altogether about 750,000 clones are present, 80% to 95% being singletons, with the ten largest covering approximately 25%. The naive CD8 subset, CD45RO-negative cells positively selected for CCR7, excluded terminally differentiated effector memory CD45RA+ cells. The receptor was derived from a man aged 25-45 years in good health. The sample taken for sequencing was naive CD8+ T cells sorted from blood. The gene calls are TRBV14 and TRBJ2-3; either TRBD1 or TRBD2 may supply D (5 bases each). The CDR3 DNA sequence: TGTGCCAGCAGCCGCCCTGGGACCAAAGGGACAGATACGCAGTATTTT. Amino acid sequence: CASSRPGTKGTDTQYF. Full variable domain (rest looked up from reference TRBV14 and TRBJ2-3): EAGVTQFPSHSVIEKGQTVTLRCDPISGHDNLYWYRRVMGKEIKFLLHFVKESKQDESGMPNNRFLAERTGGTYSTLKVQPAELEDSGVYFCASSRPGTKGTDTQYFGPGTRLTVL.